The subject of this entry is one T cell receptor beta chain. What it recognizes is unknown. This sample stems from a study of T cell responses to AZD1222 COVID-19 vaccine. Study-wide results and caveats: Repertoire samples came only from after the peak T cell response. Spike regions recognized by vaccine-associated CD4 TCRs spanned the protein, led by 160-218 and 743-854.

Sequencing was performed with immunoSEQ multiplex PCR; in TCRdb, only in-frame clones are kept and a portion is missing. The profile shows roughly 150,000 clones, 92% of them singletons. This sequence originates from an adult in good health. The sample consisted of peripheral blood, taken on day 0 of AZD1222 vaccination.

DNA of the CDR3: TGTGCCAGCAGCCAAGTTGGGGGGGTCACTGAAGCTTTCTTT. This translates into CASSQVGGVTEAFF. This sequence joins TRBV7-9 and TRBJ1-1, with a tentative D call TRBD1 (5 bases). The V gene lost 5 bases and the J gene lost 4 bases, with 14 bases spanning the gap. Germline CDR1 SEHNR, CDR2 FQNEAQ (reference sequence). This CDR3 comprises 14 residues.